The clone carrying this TCR beta chain was seen once. What it recognizes is unknown. Using immunoSEQ multiplex PCR, the repertoire was profiled, and TCRdb retains in-frame clones only, with some absent. The sample contains fewer than 95,000 clones, roughly 80% of which appear only once. CDR1 and CDR2 (germline): SEHNR, FQNEAQ (reference sequence). Trimming cost V 4 bases and J 7 bases, with 13 bases left between them. CDR3 length: 13 amino acids. The record originates from a study of cytomegalovirus exposure and HLA in healthy donors. About the research overall: The platform used for the 100 to 150 validation repertoires matched that of the roughly 630 first-cohort repertoires, a later analysis reported.

Study-level results: Rarity characterized most TCR sequences, yet some public TCRs appeared in many donors.

The sequenced sample was PBMCs. This sequence was found in a young woman in good health and CMV-seropositive. This chain links TRBV7-9 with TRBJ1-1, with D uncertain. CDR3 protein: CASSSGVTNEAFF. CDR3 DNA sequence: TGTGCCAGCAGCTCCGGGGTCACAAATGAAGCTTTCTTT.